The present TCR beta chain was sequenced within a study of CD8+ T cells in alopecia areata. Germline assignment: CDR1 SEHNR and CDR2 FQNEAQ (reference sequence). Trimming took 1 base from V and 5 from J, leaving 3 bases between them. The CDR3 extends over 11 amino acids. Sequencing templates came from extracted RNA that was reverse transcribed into cDNA. The data were produced by immunoSEQ multiplex PCR, yet TCRdb's version contains in-frame clones alone and is incomplete. The sample lists approximately 58,000 clones; roughly 47% were seen once. Sequencing was performed on NKG2D-low CD8+ T cells sorted from blood. The chain links TRBV7-9 to TRBJ2-7; D gene unclear. The clonotype comes from a human donor with alopecia areata. The CDR3 DNA reads TGTGCCAGCAGCTTAGGGAACGAGCAGTACTTC. Encoded protein: CASSLGNEQYF. Combining the CDR3 with reference TRBV7-9 and TRBJ2-7 gives the whole variable domain DTGVSQNPRHKITKRGQNVTFRCDPISEHNRLYWYRQTLGQGPEFLTYFQNEAQLEKSRLLSDRFSAERPKGSFSTLEIQRTEQGDSAMYLCASSLGNEQYFGPGTRLTVT.